One T cell receptor (beta chain) is described in this entry. Its target antigen remains unknown. The input lacks base qualities; no much larger clone sits a single base away. This sample was included in a study of blood T cells in healthy people across ages (dated by TCRdb to the mid-2010s). The study in broad terms: Template switching captured roughly one uniquely barcoded TCR beta cDNA molecule per two T cells in model experiments. To track age-related changes in TCR beta repertoire diversity, the study relied on deep sequencing normalized with unique cDNA molecular identifiers. The donors were divided into four age groups: young (average around 16 years), middle-aged (approximately 42), aged (roughly 60) and long-lived (roughly 82). To avoid experimental bias, donors of different ages were randomly spread across the sequencing lanes. Using the same blood draw, the study looked at two additional independent replicas of 1 million unique cDNA reads for two donors, one aged 18 to 30 and the other aged 80 or older.

CDR1 and CDR2 are read off the germline V gene as SGHTA and FQGNSA. Between the V and J ends, shortened by 1 base and 11 bases respectively, the junction contains 17 bases. Reading from cysteine to phenylalanine, the CDR3 counts 14 amino acids. The CDR3 DNA has 42 bases and is translated from base 1. Library prep was done by 5' RACE. TCRdb lists the instrument as Illumina HiSeq 2500. A second PCR of about 7 to 12 cycles was run with a J-beta primer mix and a sample-barcoded 5' primer. A template-switch 5' adaptor carrying 12 random nucleotides introduced a unique molecular identifier onto each TCR beta cDNA molecule. Each sample yielded at least 2.5 million CDR3-containing paired-end reads. All of the RNA was converted into first-strand cDNA using the Mint cDNA synthesis kit, with a TRBC-specific oligonucleotide serving as the primer. Following uracil-DNA glycosylase treatment, a first 18-cycle PCR with universal primers M1SS and BC2_uni_R was performed on all cDNA. The paper's data handling went like this. Normalization of each sample was performed by random selection of 1 million high-quality reads, each carrying a distinct molecular identifier. Reads with shared molecular identifiers were discarded instead of being binned into consensus sequences. CDR3 identification, clonotype clustering and error correction used MiTCR with a Q25 quality threshold and the strictest error-elimination algorithm. A nonparametric unseen species model with Euler transformation was used to estimate lower-bound total TCR beta diversity. The public reads were run again by TCRdb, first through fastp at Q25 and then through MiXCR, and only productive beta chains were kept. A single entry per CDR3 protein holds the most common genes and DNA from its merged rows. The authors' filters were not applied to this entry. In this sample the table shows about 810,000 distinct CDR3 sequences, roughly 34% of which occur a single time. Roughly 13% of the sample lies in the top ten.

The 39 donors, aged 6 to 90 years, were systemically healthy Caucasian individuals from Russia. Each donor gave ten milliliters of peripheral blood, collected into EDTA-treated Vacutainer tubes. Ficoll-Paque density-gradient centrifugation was used to isolate PBMCs, with at least 7 million obtained per sample. Total RNA, at least 6 micrograms per sample, was extracted from PBMCs with Trizol reagent. For every donor, an aliquot of PBMCs went through flow cytometry to measure the percentages of naive CD45RAhigh/CD27high T cells. Here is what the overall study found, with its caveats: The percentage of naive T cells measured by flow cytometry correlated strongly with observed TCR beta diversity. Compared with the aged group, more naive CD4+ T cells, fewer expanded clones and increased TCR diversity were shown by the long-lived group, suggesting age selection. Because the CMV infection status of the donors was unknown, age-related changes in expanded clonotypes may potentially have been confounded. Bulk unsorted PBMC profiling prevented conclusive comparison of naive and antigen-experienced compartments. As age increased, observed TCR beta diversity per million T cells dropped in a roughly linear way, and a significant reduction was already evident by age about 40. Estimates of total diversity from one million sequenced T cells were regarded as lower bounds and underestimates.

The sequenced material came from blood. The sequence was collected from a man between 18 and 35 years old in good health. The sequence links TRBV7-2 to TRBJ2-5; the D gene is not confidently resolved. The nucleotides are TGTGCCAGCAGCTTAGGGGGTACGGGCAATGAGCAGTACTTC. This encodes CASSLGGTGNEQYF.